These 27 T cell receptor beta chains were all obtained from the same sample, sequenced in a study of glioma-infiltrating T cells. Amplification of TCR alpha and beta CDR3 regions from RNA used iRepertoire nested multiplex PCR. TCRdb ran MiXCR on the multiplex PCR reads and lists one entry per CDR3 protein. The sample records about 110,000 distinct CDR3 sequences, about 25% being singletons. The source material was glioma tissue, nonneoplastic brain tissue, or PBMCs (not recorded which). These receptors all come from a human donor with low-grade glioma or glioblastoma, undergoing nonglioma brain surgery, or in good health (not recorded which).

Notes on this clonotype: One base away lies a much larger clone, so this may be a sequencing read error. The CDR3 sequence is CASSLVTFNKPQHF. DNA for the CDR3: TGTGCCAGCAGCTTAGTGACCTTCAATAAGCCCCAGCATTTT. V usage is TRBV7-8 and J usage is TRBJ1-5; D gene uncertain. Germline V lookup: CDR1 SGHVS, CDR2 FQNEAQ. This CDR3 region has 14 residues.

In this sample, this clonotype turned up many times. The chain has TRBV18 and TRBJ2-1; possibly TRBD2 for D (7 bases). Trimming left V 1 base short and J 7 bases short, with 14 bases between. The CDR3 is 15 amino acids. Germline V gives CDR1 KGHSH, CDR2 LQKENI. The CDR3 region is CASSPRPGGRNEQFF. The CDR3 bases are TGTGCCAGCTCACCACGCCCGGGGGGCCGGAATGAGCAGTTCTTC.

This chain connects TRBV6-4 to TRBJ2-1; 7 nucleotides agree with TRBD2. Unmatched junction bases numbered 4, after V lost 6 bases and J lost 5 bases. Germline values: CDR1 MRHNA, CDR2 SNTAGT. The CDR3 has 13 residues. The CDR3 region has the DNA TGTGCCAGCAGATCCCTAGCGGACAATGAGCAGTTCTTC. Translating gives CASRSLADNEQFF.

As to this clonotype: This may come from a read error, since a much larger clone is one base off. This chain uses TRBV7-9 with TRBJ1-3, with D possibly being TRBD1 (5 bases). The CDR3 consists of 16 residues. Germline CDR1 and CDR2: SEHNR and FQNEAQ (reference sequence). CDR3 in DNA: TGTGCCAGCAGCCCCCAAGGGGCAGGCACTGGAAACACCACATATTTT. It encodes CASSPQGAGTGNTTYF. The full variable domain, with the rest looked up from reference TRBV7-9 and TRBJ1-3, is DTGVSQNPRHKITKRGQNVTFRCDPISEHNRLYWYRQTLGQGPEFLTYFQNEAQLEKSRLLSDRFSAERPKGSFSTLEIQRTEQGDSAMYLCASSPQGAGTGNTTYFGEGSWLTVV.

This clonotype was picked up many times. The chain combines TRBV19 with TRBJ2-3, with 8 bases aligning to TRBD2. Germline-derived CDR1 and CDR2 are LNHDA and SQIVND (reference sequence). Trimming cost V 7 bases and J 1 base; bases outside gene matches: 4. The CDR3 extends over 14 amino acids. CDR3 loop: CASTAGLGTDTQYF. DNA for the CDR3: TGTGCCAGTACCGCGGGACTAGGCACAGATACGCAGTATTTT.

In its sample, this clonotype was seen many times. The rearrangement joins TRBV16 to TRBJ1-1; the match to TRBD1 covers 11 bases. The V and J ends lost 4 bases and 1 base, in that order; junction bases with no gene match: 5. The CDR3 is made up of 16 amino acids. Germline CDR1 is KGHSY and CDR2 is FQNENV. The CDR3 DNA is TGTGCCAGCAGCCTGCAGGGACAGGGGGAGAACACTGAAGCTTTCTTT. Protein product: CASSLQGQGENTEAFF.

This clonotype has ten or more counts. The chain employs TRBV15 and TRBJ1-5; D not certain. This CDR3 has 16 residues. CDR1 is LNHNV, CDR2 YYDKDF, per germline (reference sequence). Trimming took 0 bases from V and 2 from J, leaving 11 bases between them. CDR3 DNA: TGTGCCACCAGCAGAGAATTGAGGCAGGGCAATCAGCCCCAGCATTTT. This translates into CATSRELRQGNQPQHF.

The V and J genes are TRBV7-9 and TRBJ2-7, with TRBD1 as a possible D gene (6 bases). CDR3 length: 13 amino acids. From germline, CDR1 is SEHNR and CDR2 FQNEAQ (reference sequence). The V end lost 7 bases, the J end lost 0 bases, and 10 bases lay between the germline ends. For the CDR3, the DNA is TGTGCCAGCACACCAGGGGCCTCCTACGAGCAGTACTTC. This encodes CASTPGASYEQYF.

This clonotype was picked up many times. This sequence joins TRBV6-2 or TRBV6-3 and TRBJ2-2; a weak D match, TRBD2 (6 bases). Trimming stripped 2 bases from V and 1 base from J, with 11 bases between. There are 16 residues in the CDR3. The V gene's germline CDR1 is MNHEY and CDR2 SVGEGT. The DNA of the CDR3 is TGTGCCAGCAGTTACCGGGCTAGCGAGAACACCGGGGAGCTGTTTTTT. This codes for CASSYRASENTGELFF.

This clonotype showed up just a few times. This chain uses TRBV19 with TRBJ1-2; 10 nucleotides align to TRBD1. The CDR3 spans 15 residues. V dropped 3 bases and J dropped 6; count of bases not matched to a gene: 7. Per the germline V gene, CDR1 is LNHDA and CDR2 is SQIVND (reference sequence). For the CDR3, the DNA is TGTGCCAGTAGTATTGCGACAGGGGGCGCGCATGGCTACACCTTC. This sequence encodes CASSIATGGAHGYTF.

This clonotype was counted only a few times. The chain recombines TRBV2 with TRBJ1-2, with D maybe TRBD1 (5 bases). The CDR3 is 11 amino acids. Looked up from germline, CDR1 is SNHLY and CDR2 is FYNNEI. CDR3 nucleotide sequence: TGTGCAGATGGGGCAGCCTATGGCTACACCTTC. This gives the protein CADGAAYGYTF.

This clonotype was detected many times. CDR3 in amino acids: CASSLKGGDRNTEAFF. The CDR3 nucleotides read TGTGCCAGCAGCTTAAAAGGAGGAGACAGGAACACTGAAGCTTTCTTT. This rearrangement joins TRBV7-8 to TRBJ1-1, with D possibly being TRBD1 (5 bases). The V end was cut by 2 bases, the J end by 1 base, with 14 bases between. The germline CDR1 and CDR2 sequences are SGHVS and FQNEAQ. CDR3 length equals 16 residues.

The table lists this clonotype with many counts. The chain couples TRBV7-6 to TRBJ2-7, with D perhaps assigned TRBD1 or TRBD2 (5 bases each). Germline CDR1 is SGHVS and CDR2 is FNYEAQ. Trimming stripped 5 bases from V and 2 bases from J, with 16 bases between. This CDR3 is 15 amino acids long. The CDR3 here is CASSAPGRLPYEQYF. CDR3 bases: TGTGCCAGCAGCGCACCGGGACGGCTTCCCTACGAGCAGTACTTC.

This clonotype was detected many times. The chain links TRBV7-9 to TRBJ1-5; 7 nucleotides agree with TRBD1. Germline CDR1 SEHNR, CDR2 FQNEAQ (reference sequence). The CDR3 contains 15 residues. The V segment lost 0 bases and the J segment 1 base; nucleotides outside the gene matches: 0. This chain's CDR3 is CASSLATGSNQPQHF. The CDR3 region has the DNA TGTGCCAGCAGCTTAGCGACAGGGAGCAATCAGCCCCAGCATTTT.

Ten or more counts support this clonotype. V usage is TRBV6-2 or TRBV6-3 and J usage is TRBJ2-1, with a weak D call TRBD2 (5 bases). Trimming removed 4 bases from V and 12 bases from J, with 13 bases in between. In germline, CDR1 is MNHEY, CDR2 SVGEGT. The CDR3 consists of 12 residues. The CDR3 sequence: CASSSLGLLQFF. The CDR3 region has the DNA TGTGCCAGCAGTTCCCTCGGACTCTTGCAGTTCTTC.

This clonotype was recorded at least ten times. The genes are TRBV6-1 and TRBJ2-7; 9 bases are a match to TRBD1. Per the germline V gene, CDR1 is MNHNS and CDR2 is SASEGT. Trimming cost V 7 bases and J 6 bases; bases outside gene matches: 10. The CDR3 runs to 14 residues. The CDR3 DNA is TGTGCCAGCAATTCTGGGACAGGGAAGAGCGAGCAGTACTTC. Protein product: CASNSGTGKSEQYF.

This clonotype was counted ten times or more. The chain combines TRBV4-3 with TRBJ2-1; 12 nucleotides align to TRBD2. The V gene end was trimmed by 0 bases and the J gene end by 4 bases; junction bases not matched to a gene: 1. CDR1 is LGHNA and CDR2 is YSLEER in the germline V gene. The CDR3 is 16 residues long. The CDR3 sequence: CASSQEGTSGYNEQFF. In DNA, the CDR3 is TGCGCCAGCAGCCAAGAAGGGACTAGCGGGTACAATGAGCAGTTCTTC.

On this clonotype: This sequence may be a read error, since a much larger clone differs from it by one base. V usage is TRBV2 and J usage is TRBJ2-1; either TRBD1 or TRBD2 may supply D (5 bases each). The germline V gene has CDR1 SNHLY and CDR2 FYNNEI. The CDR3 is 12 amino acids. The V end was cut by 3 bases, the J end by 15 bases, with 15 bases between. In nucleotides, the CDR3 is TGTGCCAGCAGTGACTGGGACCAAAAGACGTTCTTC. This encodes CASSDWDQKTFF. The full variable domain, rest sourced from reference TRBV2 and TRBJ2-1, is EPEVTQTPSHQVTQMGQEVILRCVPISNHLYFYWYRQILGQKVEFLVSFYNNEISEKSEIFDDQFSVERPDGSNFTLKIRSTKLEDSAMYFCASSDWDQKTFFGPGTRLTVL.

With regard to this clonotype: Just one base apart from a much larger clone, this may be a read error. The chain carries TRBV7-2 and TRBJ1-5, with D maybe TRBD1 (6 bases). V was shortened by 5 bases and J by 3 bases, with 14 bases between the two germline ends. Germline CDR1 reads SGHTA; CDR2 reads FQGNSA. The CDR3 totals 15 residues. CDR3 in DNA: TGTGCCAGCAGCCCCCGAACAGGGATCAATCAGCCCCAGCATTTT. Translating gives CASSPRTGINQPQHF.

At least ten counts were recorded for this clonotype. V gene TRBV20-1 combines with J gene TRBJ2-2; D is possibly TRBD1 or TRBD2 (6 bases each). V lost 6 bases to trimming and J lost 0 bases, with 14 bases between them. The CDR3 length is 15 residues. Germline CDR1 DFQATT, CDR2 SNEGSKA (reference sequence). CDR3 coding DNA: TGCAGTGCCGTGAGGGGGGCGGCGAACACCGGGGAGCTGTTTTTT. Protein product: CSAVRGAANTGELFF.

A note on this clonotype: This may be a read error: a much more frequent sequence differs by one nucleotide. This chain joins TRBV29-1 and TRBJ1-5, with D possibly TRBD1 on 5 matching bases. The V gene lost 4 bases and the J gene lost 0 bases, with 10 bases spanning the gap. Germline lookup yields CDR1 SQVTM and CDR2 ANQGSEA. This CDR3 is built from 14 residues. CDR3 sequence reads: CSVAGHYSNQPQHF. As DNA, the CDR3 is TGCAGCGTTGCAGGGCACTATAGCAATCAGCCCCAGCATTTT.

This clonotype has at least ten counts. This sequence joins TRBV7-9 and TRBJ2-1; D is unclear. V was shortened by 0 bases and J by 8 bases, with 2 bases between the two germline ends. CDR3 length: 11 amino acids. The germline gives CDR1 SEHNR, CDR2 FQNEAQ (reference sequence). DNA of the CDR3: TGTGCCAGCAGCTTAGCAGATGAGCAGTTCTTC. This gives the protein CASSLADEQFF.

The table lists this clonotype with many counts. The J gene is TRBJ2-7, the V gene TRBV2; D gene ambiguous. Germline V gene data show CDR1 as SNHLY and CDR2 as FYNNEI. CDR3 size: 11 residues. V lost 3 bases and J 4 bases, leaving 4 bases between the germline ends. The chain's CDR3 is CASSEHYEQYF. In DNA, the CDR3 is TGTGCCAGCAGTGAGCATTACGAGCAGTACTTC.

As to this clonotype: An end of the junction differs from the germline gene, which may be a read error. CDR3 protein: CSAPPGTGSSLLHF. CDR3 DNA: TGCAGTGCTCCCCCCGGGACAGGGAGTTCACTCCTCCACTTT. This chain joins TRBV20-1 and TRBJ1-6; 9 bases align to TRBD1. CDR3 length equals 14 residues. Germline V gene lookup returns CDR1 DFQATT and CDR2 SNEGSKA (reference sequence).

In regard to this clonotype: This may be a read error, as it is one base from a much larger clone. The CDR3 sequence is CSVRGAGDTQYF. In nucleotides, the CDR3 is TGCAGCGTTAGGGGGGCAGGGGATACGCAGTATTTT. V and J are TRBV29-1 and TRBJ2-3; D tentatively reads TRBD1 or TRBD2 (6 bases each). The V gene's germline CDR1 is SQVTM and CDR2 ANQGSEA. V lost 5 bases and J 6 bases, leaving 12 bases between the germline ends. CDR3 size: 12 residues.

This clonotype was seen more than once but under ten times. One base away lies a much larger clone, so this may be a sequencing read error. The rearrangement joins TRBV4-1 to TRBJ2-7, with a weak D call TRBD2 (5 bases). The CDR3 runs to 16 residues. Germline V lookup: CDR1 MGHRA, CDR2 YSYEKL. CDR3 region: CASSQDGLPTSYGQYF. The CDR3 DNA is TGCGCCAGCAGCCAAGATGGACTCCCCACCTCCTACGGGCAGTACTTC.

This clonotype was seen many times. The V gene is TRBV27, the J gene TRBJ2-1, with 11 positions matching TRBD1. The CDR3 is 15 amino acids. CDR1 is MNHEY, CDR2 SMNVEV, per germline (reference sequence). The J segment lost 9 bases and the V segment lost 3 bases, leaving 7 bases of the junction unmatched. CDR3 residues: CASSLRDRGNFEQFF. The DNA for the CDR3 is TGTGCCAGCAGTTTGCGGGACAGGGGGAATTTTGAGCAGTTCTTC.